Presented here are 2 T cell receptor beta chains from one specimen sequenced in a study of vaccination and CD4 T cells after COVID-19. The sample's treatment: roughly 11-day PBMC culture with coronavirus spike peptide pools or control peptides (ViraFEST assay). The antigens for these receptors are not known. Sequence data for DNA of cultured CD4+ T cells were generated by the Oncomine TCR Beta short-read assay. TCRdb fed the PCR reads into MiXCR, producing one record per CDR3 protein. This sample yields about 13,000 distinct CDR3 sequences, of which less than 70% are seen a single time; roughly a sixth belongs to the top ten. The sample was CD4+ T cells from blood, cultured in vitro. The receptors derive from a human donor who had recovered from COVID-19.

The J gene is TRBJ1-1, the V gene TRBV20-1; the D gene is possibly TRBD1 (6 bases). This CDR3 has 15 amino acids. Between the trimmed V and J ends, which lost 3 bases and 4 bases, there was a span of 18 bases. CDR1 is DFQATT, CDR2 SNEGSKA, per germline (reference sequence). CDR3 sequence: CSASPPQGWGTEAFF. Written as DNA, the CDR3 is TGCAGTGCTAGTCCGCCTCAGGGGTGGGGCACTGAAGCTTTCTTT.

The table lists this clonotype with a few counts. The chain combines TRBV7-3 with TRBJ1-1; a weak D match, TRBD1 (6 bases). V dropped 4 bases and J dropped 1 base, with 7 bases sitting between them. Germline V gene data show CDR1 as SGHTA and CDR2 as FQGTGA. This CDR3 spans 13 amino acids. In DNA, the CDR3 is TGTGCCAGCAGCTCACAGGGGAACACTGAAGCTTTCTTT. Translation gives CASSSQGNTEAFF.